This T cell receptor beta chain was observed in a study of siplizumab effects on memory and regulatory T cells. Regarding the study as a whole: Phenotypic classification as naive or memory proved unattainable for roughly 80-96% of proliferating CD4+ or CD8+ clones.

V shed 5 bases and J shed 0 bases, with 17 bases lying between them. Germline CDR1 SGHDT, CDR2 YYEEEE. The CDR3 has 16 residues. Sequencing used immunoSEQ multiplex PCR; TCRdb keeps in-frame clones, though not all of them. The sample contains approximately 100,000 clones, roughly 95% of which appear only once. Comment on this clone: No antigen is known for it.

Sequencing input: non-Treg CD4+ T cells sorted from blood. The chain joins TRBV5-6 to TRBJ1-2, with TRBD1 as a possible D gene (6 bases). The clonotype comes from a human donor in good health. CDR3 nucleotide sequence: TGTGCCAGCAGAGGGGGGCTGCTACTTGCTAACTATGGCTACACCTTC. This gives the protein CASRGGLLLANYGYTF.